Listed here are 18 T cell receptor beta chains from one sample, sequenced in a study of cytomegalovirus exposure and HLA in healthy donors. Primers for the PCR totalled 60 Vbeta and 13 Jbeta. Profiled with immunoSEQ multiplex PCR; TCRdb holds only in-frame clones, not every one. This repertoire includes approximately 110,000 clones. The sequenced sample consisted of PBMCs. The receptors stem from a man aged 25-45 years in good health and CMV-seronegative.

Written as DNA, the CDR3 is TGCAGCGTTGCCTCCCTTAGGGGACAGCGGTCCTACGAGCAGTACTTC. Its translation is CSVASLRGQRSYEQYF. V and J are TRBV29-1 and TRBJ2-7; 7 positions match TRBD1. V was clipped by 4 bases and J by 1 base; unmatched bases: 13. CDR1 and CDR2 from the germline V gene are SQVTM and ANQGSEA. The CDR3 covers 16 residues.

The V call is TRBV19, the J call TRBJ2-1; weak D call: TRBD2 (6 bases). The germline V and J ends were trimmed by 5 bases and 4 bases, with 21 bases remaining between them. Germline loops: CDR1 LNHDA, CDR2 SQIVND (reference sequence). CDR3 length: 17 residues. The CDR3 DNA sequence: TGTGCCAGTAGTCTTAACCCCGGGACTGGACCGTACAATGAGCAGTTCTTC. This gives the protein CASSLNPGTGPYNEQFF.

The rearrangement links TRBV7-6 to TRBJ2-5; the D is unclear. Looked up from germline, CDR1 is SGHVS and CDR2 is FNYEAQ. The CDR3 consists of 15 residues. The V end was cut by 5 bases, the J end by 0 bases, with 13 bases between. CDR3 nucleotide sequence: TGTGCCAGCAGCCGAGACTCTACGTACCAAGAGACCCAGTACTTC. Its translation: CASSRDSTYQETQYF.

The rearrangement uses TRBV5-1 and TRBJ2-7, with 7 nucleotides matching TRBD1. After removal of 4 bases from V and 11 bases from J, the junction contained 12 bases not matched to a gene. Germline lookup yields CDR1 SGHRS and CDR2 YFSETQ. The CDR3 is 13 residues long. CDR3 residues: CASSPSLTGAEYF. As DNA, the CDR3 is TGCGCCAGCAGCCCCTCCCTAACAGGGGCAGAGTACTTC.

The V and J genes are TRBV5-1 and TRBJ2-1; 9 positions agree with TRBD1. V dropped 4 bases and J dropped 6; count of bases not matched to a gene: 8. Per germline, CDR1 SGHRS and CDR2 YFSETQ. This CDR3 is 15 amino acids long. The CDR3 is CASSHTGQGGNEQFF. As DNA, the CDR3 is TGCGCCAGCAGCCACACGGGACAGGGTGGCAATGAGCAGTTCTTC.

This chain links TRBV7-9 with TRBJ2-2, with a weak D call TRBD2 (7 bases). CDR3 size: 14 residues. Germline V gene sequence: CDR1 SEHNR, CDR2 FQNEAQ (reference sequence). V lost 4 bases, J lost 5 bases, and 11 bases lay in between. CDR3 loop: CASSSRGGTGELFF. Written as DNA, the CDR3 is TGTGCCAGCAGCTCCAGGGGAGGGACCGGGGAGCTGTTTTTT.

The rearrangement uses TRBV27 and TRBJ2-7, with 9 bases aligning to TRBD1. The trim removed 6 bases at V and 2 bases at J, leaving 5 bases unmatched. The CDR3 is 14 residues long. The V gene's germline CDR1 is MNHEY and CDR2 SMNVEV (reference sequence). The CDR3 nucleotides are TGTGCCAGCAGGAGGACAGGGGCAACCTACGAGCAGTACTTC. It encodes CASRRTGATYEQYF.

CDR3: CASSLAGVGYNEQFF. The CDR3 DNA sequence: TGTGCCAGCAGCTTGGCAGGGGTCGGGTACAATGAGCAGTTCTTC. The gene calls are TRBV7-9 and TRBJ2-1, with a weak D call TRBD1 (6 bases). There are 15 residues in the CDR3. The V and J ends lost 3 bases and 4 bases respectively, with 13 bases between them. Germline CDR1 SEHNR, CDR2 FQNEAQ (reference sequence).

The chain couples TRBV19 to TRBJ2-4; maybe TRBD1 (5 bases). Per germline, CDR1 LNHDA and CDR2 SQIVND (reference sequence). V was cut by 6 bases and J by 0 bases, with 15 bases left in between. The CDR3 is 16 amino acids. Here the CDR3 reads CASSLGVWGAKNIQYF. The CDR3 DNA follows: TGTGCCAGTAGCCTAGGGGTTTGGGGAGCCAAAAACATTCAGTACTTC. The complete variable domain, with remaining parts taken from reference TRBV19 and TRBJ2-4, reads DGGITQSPKYLFRKEGQNVTLSCEQNLNHDAMYWYRQDPGQGLRLIYYSQIVNDFQKGDIAEGYSVSREKKESFPLTVTSAQKNPTAFYLCASSLGVWGAKNIQYFGAGTRLSVL.

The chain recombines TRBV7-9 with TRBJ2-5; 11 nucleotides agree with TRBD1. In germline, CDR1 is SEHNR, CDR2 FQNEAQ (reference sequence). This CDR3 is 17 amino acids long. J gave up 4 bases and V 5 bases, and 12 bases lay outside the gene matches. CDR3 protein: CASSPQDRGRSVETQYF. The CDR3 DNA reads TGTGCCAGCAGCCCCCAGGACAGGGGGCGCTCGGTAGAGACCCAGTACTTC.

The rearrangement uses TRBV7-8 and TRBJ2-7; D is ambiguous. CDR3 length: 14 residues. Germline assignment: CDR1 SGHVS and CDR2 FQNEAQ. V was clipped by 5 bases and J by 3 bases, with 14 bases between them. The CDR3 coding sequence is TGTGCCAGCAGCCCCTCTAGGTTAGGCTACGAGCAGTACTTC. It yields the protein CASSPSRLGYEQYF.

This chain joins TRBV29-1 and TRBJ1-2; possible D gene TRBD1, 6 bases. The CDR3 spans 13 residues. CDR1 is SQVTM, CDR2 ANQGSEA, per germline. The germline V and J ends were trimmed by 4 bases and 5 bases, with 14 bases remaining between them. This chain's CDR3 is CSVGPGAGYGYTF. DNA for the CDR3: TGCAGCGTTGGTCCAGGGGCAGGTTATGGCTACACCTTC.

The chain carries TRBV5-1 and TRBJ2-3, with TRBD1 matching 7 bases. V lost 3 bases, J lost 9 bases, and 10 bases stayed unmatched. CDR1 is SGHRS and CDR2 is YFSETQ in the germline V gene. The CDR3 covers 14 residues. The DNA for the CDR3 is TGCGCCAGCAGCTCCTCCACAGGGGACCCAACGCAGTATTTT. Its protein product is CASSSSTGDPTQYF.

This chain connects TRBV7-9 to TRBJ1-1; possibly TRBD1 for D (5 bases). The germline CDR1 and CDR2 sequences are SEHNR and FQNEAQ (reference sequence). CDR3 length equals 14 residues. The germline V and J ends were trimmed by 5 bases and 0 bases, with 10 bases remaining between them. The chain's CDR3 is CASSPDSMNTEAFF. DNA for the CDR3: TGTGCCAGCAGCCCCGACAGCATGAACACTGAAGCTTTCTTT.

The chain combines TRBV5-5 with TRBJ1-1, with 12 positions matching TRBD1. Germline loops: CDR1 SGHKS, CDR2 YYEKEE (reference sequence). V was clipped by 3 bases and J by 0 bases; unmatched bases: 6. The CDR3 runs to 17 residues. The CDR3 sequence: CASSSRDRGRLNTEAFF. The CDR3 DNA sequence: TGTGCCAGCAGCTCGCGGGACAGGGGGCGATTGAACACTGAAGCTTTCTTT.

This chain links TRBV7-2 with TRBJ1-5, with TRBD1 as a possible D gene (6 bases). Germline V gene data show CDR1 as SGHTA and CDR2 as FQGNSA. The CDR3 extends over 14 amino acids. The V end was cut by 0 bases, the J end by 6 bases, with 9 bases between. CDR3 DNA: TGTGCCAGCAGCTTAGCTAGGGGGAGTCAGCCCCAGCATTTT. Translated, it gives CASSLARGSQPQHF.

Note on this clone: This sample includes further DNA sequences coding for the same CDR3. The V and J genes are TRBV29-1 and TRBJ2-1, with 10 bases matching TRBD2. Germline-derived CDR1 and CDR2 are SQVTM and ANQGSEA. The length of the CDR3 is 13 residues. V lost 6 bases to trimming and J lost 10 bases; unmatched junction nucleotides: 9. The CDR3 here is CSVAGGLSGEQFF. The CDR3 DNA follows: TGCAGCGTAGCGGGAGGGCTCTCAGGGGAGCAGTTCTTC.

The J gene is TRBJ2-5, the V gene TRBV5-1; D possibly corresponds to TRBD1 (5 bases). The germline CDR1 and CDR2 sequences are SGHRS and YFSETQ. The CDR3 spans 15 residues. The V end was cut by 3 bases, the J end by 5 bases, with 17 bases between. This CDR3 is CASSWDSGFWETQYF. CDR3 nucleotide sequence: TGCGCCAGCAGCTGGGATTCAGGGTTTTGGGAGACCCAGTACTTC.